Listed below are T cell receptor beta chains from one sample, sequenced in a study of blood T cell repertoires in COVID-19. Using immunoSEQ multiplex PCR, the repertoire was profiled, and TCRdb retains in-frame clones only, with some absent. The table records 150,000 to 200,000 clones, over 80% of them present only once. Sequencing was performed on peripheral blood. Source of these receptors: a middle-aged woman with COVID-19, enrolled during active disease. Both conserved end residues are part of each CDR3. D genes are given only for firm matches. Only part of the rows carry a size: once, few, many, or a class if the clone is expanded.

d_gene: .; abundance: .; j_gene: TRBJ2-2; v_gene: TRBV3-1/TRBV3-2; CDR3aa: CASSRSGAELFF; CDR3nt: TGTGCCAGCAGCCGGTCAGGGGCGGAGCTGTTTTTT
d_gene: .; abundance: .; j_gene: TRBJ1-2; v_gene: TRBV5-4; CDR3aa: CASSPDDRNYGYTF; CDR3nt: TGTGCCAGCAGCCCCGACGACAGAAACTATGGCTACACCTTC
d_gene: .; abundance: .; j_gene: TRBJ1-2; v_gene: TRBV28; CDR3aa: CASMGPTSFGYTF; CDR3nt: TGTGCCAGCATGGGGCCTACCTCCTTTGGCTACACCTTC
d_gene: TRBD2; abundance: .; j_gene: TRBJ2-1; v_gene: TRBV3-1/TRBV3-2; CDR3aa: CASSQPGGLAGANEQFF; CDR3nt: TGTGCCAGCAGCCAACCGGGCGGGCTAGCGGGGGCCAATGAGCAGTTCTTC
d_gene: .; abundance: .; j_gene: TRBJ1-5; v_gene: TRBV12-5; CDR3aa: CASGLVLGRGGQPQHF; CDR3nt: TGTGCTAGTGGTTTGGTACTGGGCAGGGGTGGGCAGCCCCAGCATTTT
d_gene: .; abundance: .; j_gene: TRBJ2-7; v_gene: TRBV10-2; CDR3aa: CASLSMQAHSYEQYF; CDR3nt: TGCGCCAGCCTAAGTATGCAGGCGCACTCCTACGAGCAGTACTTC
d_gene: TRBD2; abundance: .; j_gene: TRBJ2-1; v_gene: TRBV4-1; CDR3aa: CASSQASETSGSHEQFF; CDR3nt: TGCGCCAGCAGCCAAGCGTCTGAGACTAGCGGGAGCCATGAGCAGTTCTTC
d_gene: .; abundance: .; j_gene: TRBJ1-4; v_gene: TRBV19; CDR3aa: CASKDSPNEKLFF; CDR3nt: TGTGCCAGTAAGGACAGTCCCAATGAAAAACTGTTTTTT
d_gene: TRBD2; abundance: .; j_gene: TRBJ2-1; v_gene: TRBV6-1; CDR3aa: CASSEVAGGYNEQFF; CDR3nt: TGTGCCAGCAGTGAGGTAGCGGGAGGCTACAATGAGCAGTTCTTC
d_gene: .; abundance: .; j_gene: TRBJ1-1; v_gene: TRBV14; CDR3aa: CASSPNIGGTEAFF; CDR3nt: TGTGCCAGCAGCCCGAACATAGGGGGCACTGAAGCTTTCTTT
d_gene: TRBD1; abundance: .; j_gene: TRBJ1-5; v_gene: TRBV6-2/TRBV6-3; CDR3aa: CASRYGTGNNQPQHF; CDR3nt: TGTGCCAGCAGGTACGGGACAGGGAACAATCAGCCCCAGCATTTT
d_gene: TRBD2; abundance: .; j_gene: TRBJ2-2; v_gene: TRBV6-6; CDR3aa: CASSFRTSGRAGELFF; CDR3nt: TGTGCCAGCAGTTTTCGGACTAGCGGGAGGGCCGGGGAGCTGTTTTTT
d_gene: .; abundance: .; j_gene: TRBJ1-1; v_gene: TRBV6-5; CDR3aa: CASSYSIGSSNEAFF; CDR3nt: TGTGCCAGCAGTTACTCGATTGGCTCCAGTAATGAAGCTTTCTTT
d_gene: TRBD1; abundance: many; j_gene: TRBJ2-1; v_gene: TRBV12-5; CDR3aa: CASGLGRDRGKSGSNEQFF; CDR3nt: TGTGCTAGTGGTTTGGGACGGGACAGAGGAAAAAGTGGCAGTAATGAGCAGTTCTTC